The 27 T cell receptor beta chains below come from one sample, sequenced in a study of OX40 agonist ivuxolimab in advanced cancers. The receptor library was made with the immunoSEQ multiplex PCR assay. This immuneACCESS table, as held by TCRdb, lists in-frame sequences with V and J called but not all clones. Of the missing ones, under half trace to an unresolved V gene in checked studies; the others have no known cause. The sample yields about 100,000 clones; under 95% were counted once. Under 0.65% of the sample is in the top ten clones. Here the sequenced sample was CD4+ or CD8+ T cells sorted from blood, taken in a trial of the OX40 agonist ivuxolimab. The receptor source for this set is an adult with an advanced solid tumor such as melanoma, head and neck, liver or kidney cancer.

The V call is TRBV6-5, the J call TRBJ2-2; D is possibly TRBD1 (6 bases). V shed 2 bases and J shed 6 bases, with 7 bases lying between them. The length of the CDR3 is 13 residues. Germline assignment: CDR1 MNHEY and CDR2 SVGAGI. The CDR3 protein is CASSYEGAGELFF. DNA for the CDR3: TGTGCCAGCAGTTACGAGGGGGCCGGGGAGCTGTTTTTT.

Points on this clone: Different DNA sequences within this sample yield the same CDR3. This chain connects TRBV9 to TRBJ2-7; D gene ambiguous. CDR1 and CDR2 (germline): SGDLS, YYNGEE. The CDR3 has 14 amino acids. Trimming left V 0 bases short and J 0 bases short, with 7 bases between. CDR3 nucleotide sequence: TGTGCCAGCAGCGTAGTCGGCAGCTCCTACGAGCAGTACTTC. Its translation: CASSVVGSSYEQYF.

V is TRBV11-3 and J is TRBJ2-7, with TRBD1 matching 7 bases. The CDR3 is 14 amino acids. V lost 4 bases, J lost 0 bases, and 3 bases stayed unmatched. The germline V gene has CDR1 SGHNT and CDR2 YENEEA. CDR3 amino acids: CASSYRGDSYEQYF. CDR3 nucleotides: TGTGCCAGCAGCTACAGGGGAGACTCCTACGAGCAGTACTTC.

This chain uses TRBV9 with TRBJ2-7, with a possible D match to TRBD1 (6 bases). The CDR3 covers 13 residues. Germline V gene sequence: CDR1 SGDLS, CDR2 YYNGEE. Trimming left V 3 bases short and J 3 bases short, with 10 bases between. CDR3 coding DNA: TGTGCCAGCAGCGCCACAGGGAACTACGAGCAGTACTTC. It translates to CASSATGNYEQYF.

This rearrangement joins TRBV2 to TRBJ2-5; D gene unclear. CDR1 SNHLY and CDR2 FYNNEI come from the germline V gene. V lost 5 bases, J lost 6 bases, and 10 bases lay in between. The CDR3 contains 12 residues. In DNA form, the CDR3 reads TGTGCCAGCAGTTCCGTATCGAAGACCCAGTACTTC. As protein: CASSSVSKTQYF.

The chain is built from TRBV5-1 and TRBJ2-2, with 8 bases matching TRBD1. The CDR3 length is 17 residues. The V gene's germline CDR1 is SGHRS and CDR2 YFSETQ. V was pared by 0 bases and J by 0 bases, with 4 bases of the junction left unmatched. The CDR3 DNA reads TGCGCCAGCAGCTTGGGGACAGGGCTACCGAACACCGGGGAGCTGTTTTTT. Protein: CASSLGTGLPNTGELFF. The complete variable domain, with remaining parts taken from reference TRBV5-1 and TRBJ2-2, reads KAGVTQTPRYLIKTRGQQVTLSCSPISGHRSVSWYQQTPGQGLQFLFEYFSETQRNKGNFPGRFSGRQFSNSRSEMNVSTLELGDSALYLCASSLGTGLPNTGELFFGEGSRLTVL.

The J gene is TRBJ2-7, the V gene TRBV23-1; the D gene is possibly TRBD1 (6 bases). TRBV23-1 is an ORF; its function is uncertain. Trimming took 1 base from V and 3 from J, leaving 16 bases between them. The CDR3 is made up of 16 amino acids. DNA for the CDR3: TGCGCCAGCAGTCAATTGGAGGACAGTGGCTTCTACGAGCAGTACTTC. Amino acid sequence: CASSQLEDSGFYEQYF.

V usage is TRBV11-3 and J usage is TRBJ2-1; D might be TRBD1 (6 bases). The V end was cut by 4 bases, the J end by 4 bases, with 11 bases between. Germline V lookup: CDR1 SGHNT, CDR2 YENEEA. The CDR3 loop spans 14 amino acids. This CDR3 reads CASSYGGLYNEQFF. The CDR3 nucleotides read TGTGCCAGCAGCTATGGGGGCTTGTACAATGAGCAGTTCTTC.

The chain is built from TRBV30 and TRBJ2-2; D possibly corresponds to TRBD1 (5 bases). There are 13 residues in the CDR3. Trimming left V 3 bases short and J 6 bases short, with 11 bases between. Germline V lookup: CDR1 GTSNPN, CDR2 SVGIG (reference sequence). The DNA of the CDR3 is TGTGCCTGGAGCGCTGACAGTTCCGGGGAGCTGTTTTTT. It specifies CAWSADSSGELFF.

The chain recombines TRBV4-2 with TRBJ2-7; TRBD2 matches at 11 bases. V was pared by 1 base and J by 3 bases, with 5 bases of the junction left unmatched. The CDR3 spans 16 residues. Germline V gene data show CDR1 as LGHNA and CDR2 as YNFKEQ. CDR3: CASSQVRLAGIYEQYF. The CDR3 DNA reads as TGTGCCAGCAGCCAAGTTAGACTAGCGGGGATCTACGAGCAGTACTTC.

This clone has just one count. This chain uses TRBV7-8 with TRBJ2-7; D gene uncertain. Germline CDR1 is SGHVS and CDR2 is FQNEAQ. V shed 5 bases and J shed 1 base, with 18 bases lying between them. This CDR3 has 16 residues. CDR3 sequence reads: CASSPALGFGSYEQYF. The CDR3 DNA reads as TGTGCCAGCAGCCCTGCTCTTGGGTTTGGGTCCTACGAGCAGTACTTC.

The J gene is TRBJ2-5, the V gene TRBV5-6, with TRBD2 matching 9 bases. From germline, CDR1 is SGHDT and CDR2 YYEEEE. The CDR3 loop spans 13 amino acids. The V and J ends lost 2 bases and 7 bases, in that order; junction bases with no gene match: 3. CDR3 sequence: CASSFSGRGTQYF. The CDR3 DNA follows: TGTGCCAGCAGCTTTAGCGGGAGAGGGACCCAGTACTTC.

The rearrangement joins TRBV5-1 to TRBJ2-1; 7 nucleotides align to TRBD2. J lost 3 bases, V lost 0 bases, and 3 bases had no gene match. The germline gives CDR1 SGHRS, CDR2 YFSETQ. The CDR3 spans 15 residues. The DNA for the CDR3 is TGCGCCAGCAGCTTGGCCAGCGGGGTCTACAATGAGCAGTTCTTC. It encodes CASSLASGVYNEQFF.

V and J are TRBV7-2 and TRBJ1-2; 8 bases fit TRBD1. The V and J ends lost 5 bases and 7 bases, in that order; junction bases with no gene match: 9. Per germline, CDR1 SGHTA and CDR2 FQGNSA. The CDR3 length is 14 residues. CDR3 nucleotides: TGTGCCAGCAGCCGAGGACAGGGATACTTTGGCTACACCTTC. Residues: CASSRGQGYFGYTF.

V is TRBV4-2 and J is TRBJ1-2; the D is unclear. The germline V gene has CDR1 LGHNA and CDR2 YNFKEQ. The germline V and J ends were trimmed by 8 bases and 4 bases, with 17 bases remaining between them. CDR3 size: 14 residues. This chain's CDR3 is CASGRSEGSYGYTF. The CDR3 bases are TGTGCCAGCGGTAGGTCTGAGGGTTCCTATGGCTACACCTTC.

The CDR3 loop is CSVHIDRTENTEAFF. CDR3 nucleotides: TGCAGCGTGCACATTGATAGGACGGAGAACACTGAAGCTTTCTTT. The chain couples TRBV29-1 to TRBJ1-1; D is unresolved. The CDR3 contains 15 residues. Trimming took off 6 bases at V and 1 base at J, with 18 bases between the two ends. CDR1 is SQVTM, CDR2 ANQGSEA, per germline. Full variable domain (outside the CDR3, taken from reference TRBV29-1 and TRBJ1-1): SAVISQKPSRDICQRGTSLTIQCQVDSQVTMMFWYRQQPGQSLTLIATANQGSEATYESGFVIDKFPISRPNLTFSTLTVSNMSPEDSSIYLCSVHIDRTENTEAFFGQGTRLTVV.

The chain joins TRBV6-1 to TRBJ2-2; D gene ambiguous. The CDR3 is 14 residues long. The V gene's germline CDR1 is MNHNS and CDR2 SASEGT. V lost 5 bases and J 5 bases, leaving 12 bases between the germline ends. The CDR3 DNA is TGTGCCAGCAGTAAGGATCGGGTAACCGGGGAGCTGTTTTTT. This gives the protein CASSKDRVTGELFF.

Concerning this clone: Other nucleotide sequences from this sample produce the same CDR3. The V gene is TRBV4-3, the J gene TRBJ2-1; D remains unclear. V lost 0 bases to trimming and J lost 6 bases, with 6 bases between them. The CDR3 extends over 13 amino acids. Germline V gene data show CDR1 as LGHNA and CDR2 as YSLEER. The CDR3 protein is CASSQDLGNEQFF. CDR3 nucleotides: TGCGCCAGCAGCCAAGATCTGGGCAATGAGCAGTTCTTC.

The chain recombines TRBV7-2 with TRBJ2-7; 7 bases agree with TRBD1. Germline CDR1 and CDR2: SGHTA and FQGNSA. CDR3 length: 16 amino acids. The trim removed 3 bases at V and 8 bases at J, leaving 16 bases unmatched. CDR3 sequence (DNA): TGTGCCAGCAGCTTCAACCCACGCGGACAGGCTAGCCAGCAGTACTTC. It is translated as CASSFNPRGQASQQYF. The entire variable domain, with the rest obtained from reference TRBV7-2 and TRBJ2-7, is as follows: GAGVSQSPSNKVTEKGKDVELRCDPISGHTALYWYRQSLGQGLEFLIYFQGNSAPDKSGLPSDRFSAERTGGSVSTLTIQRTQQEDSAVYLCASSFNPRGQASQQYFGPGTRLTVT.

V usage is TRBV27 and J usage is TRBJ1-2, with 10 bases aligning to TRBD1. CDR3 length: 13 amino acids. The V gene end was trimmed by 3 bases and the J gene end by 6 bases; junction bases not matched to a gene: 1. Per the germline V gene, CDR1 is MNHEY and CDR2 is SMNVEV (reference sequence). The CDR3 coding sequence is TGTGCCAGCAGTTTCGGGACAGGGGATGGCTACACCTTC. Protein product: CASSFGTGDGYTF.

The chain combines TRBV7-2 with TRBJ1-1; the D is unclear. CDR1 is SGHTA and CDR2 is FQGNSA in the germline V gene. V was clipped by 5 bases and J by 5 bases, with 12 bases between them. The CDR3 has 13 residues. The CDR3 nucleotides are TGTGCCAGCAGCCAGGAACCAACGACTGAAGCTTTCTTT. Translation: CASSQEPTTEAFF.

CDR3 nucleotides: TGTGCCAGCAGCTGGACTAGCGGGAAGCACACAGATACGCAGTATTTT. Its protein product is CASSWTSGKHTDTQYF. The J gene is TRBJ2-3, the V gene TRBV5-4; 12 positions agree with TRBD2. Germline lookup yields CDR1 SGHNT and CDR2 YYREEE (reference sequence). The CDR3 is 16 amino acids. Unmatched junction bases numbered 4, after V lost 3 bases and J lost 2 bases.

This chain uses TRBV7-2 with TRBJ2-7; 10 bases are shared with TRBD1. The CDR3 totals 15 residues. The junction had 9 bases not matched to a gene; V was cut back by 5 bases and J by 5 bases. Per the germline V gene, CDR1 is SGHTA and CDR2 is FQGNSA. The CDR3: CASSPQRDRGHEQYF. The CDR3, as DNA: TGTGCCAGCAGCCCCCAGAGGGACAGGGGCCACGAGCAGTACTTC.

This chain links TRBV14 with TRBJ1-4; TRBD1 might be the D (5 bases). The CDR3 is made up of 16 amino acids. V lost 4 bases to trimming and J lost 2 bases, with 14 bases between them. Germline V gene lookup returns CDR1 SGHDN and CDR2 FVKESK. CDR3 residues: CASSREKGITNEKLFF. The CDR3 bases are TGTGCCAGCAGCCGGGAGAAGGGGATTACTAATGAAAAACTGTTTTTT.

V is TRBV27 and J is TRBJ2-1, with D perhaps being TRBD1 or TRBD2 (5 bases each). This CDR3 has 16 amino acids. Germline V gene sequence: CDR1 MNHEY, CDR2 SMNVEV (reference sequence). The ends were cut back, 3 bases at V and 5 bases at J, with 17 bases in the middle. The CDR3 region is CASSFHGTAKDNEQFF. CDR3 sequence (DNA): TGTGCCAGCAGTTTCCACGGGACGGCTAAGGACAATGAGCAGTTCTTC.

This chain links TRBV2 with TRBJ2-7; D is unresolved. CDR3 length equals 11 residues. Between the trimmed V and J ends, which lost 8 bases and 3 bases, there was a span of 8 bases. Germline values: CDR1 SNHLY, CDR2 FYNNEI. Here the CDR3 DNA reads TGTGCCAGCCATCGGATCTACGAGCAGTACTTC. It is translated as CASHRIYEQYF.

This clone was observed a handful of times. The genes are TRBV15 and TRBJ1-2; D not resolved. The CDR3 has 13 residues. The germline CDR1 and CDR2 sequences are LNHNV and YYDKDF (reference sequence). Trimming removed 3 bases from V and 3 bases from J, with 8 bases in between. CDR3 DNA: TGTGCCACCAGCAGCCCCTGGCACTATGGCTACACCTTC. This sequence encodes CATSSPWHYGYTF.